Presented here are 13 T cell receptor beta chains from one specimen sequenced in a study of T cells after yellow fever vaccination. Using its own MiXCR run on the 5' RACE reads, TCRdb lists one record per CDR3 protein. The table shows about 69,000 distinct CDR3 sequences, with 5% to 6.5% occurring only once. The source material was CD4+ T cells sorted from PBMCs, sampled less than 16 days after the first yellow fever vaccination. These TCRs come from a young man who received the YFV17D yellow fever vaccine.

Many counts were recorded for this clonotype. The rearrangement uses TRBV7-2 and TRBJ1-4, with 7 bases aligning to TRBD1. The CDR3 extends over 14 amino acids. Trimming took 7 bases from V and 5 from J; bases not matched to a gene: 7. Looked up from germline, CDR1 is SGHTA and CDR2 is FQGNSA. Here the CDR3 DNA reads TGTGCCAGCACCAGGGGACAGTTAAATGAAAAACTGTTTTTT. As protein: CASTRGQLNEKLFF.

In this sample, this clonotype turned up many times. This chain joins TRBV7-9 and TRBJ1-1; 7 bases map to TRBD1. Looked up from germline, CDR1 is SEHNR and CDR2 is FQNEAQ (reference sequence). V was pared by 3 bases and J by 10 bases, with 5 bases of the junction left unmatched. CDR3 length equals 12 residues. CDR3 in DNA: TGTGCCAGCAGCTTTGGACAGGCTCTAGCTTTCTTT. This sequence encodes CASSFGQALAFF. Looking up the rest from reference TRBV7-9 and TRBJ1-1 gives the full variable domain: DTGVSQNPRHKITKRGQNVTFRCDPISEHNRLYWYRQTLGQGPEFLTYFQNEAQLEKSRLLSDRFSAERPKGSFSTLEIQRTEQGDSAMYLCASSFGQALAFFGQGTRLTVV.

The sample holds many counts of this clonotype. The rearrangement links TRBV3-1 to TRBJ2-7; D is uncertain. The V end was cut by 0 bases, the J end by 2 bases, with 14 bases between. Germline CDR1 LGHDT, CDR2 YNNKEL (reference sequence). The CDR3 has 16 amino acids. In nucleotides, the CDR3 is TGTGCCAGCAGCCAAGATTTACCGCCTGCTACCTACGAGCAGTACGTC. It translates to CASSQDLPPATYEQYV.

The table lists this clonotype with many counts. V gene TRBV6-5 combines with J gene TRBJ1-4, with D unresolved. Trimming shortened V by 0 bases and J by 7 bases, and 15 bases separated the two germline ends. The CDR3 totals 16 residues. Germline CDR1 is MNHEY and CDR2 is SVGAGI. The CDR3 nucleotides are TGTGCCAGCAGTTACTCAGTCCCGGGGAGTAGTGAAAAACTGTTTTTT. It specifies CASSYSVPGSSEKLFF.

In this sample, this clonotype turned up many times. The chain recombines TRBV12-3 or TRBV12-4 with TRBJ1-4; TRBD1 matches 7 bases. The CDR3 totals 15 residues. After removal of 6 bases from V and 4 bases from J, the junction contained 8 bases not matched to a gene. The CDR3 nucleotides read TGTGCCAGCAGCGTGACAGGGCGGGATAATGAAAAACTGTTTTTT. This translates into CASSVTGRDNEKLFF.

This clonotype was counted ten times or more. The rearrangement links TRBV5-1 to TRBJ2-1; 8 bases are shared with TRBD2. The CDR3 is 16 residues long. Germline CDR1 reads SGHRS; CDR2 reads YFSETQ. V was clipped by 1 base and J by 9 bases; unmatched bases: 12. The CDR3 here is CASSLRSGGAVGEQFF. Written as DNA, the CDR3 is TGCGCCAGCAGCTTGAGGTCGGGGGGGGCCGTTGGTGAGCAGTTCTTC.

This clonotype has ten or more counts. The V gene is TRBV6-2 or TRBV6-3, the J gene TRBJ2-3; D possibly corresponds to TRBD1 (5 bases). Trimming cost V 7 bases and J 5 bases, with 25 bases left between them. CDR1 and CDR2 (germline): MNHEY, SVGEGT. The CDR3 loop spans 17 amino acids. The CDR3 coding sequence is TGTGCCAGCATTCCGCCCCAGGGTACCGACACAGGAGATACGCAGTATTTT. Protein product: CASIPPQGTDTGDTQYF.

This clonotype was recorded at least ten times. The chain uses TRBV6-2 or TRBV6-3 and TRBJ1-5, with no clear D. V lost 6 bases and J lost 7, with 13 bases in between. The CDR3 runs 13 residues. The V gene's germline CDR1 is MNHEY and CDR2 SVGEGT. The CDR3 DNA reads TGTGCCAGCAGACCTTATACCAACCAGCCCCAGCATTTT. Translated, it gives CASRPYTNQPQHF.

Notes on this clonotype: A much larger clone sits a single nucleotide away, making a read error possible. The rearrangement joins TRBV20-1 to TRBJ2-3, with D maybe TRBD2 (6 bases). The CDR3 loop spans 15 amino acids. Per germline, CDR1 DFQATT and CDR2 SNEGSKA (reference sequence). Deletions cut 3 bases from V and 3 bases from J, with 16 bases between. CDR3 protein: CSARDRERGTDTQYF. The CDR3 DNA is TGCAGTGCTAGGGACCGGGAGAGGGGAACAGATACGCAGTATTTT.

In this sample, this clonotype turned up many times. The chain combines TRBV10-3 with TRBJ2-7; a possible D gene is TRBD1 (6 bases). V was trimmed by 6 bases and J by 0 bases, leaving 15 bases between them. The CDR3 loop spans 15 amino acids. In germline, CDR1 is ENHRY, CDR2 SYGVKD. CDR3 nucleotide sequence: TGTGCCATCAGCATACAGGGAACCCGCTCCTACGAGCAGTACTTC. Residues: CAISIQGTRSYEQYF.

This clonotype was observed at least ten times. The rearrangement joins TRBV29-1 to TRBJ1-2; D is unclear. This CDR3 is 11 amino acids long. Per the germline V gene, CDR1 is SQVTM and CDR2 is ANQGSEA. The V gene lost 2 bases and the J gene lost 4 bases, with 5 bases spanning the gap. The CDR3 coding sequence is TGCAGCGTTGAACTAGGCTATGGCTACACCTTC. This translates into CSVELGYGYTF.

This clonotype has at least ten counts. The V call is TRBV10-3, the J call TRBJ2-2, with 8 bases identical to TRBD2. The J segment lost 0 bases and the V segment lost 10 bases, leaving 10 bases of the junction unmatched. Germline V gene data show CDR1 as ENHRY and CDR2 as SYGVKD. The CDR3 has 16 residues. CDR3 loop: CATNRGGPANTGELFF. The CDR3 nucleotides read TGTGCCACGAATCGCGGGGGGCCCGCGAACACCGGGGAGCTGTTTTTT.

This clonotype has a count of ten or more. The CDR3 region is CASSQPMAGGYNEQFF. Written as DNA, the CDR3 is TGCGCCAGCAGCCAACCGATGGCGGGGGGGTACAATGAGCAGTTCTTC. The chain recombines TRBV4-3 with TRBJ2-1; 9 positions agree with TRBD2. Germline CDR1 is LGHNA and CDR2 is YSLEER. The trim removed 2 bases at V and 4 bases at J, leaving 6 bases unmatched. This CDR3 spans 16 amino acids.